This T cell receptor beta chain appears in the sequencing data of a study of regulatory T cells in long-lasting Graves disease. For the study at large: Antithyroid drug use was under 3 months in newly diagnosed Graves' patients.

Trimming cost V 3 bases and J 0 bases, with 10 bases left between them. Germline V gene lookup returns CDR1 SGDLS and CDR2 YYNGEE. The CDR3 runs 15 residues. Relying on iRepertoire HTBI primers and Arm-PCR of CDR3 regions, the team built TCR beta libraries. Via MiXCR, TCRdb re-called the multiplex PCR reads, giving one row per CDR3 protein. The sample consists of about 440,000 distinct CDR3 sequences, 14% to 15% of them appearing once. With respect to this clonotype: What it recognizes is unknown.

Study-level points and caveats: Lower TCR diversity characterized persistent Graves' patients relative to newly diagnosed patients.

The time point is: newly diagnosed GD, antithyroid drugs for less than 3 months. TCR sequences were obtained from RNA taken from PBMCs. Clinicians diagnosed Graves' disease using American Thyroid Association guidelines. This same sample was also taken into another study, of T cells in Graves' hyperthyroidism and ophthalmopathy. This second report adds: The TCR CDR3 first-round RT-PCR relied on the HTBI primer set.

The rearrangement joins TRBV9 to TRBJ2-1, with no clear D. Material: peripheral blood mononuclear cells (PBMCs), obtained at new diagnosis, from a patient treated with antithyroid drugs. This clonotype was sampled from a woman in her 30s with Graves disease. CDR3 amino acids: CASSEAATSYNEQFF. The CDR3 nucleotides are TGTGCCAGCAGCGAGGCGGCAACCTCCTACAATGAGCAGTTCTTC.